Below are 22 T cell receptor beta chains sequenced from a single sample in a study of T cell clonotyping in hematopoietic cell transplantation. Data came from immunoSEQ multiplex PCR; TCRdb stores just in-frame clones and leaves some out. This table holds just over 8,500 clones, 85% found once. The material was PBMCs, obtained 180 days after allogeneic stem cell transplant. All receptors derive from a female patient aged 25-40 years who had an allogeneic stem cell transplant, so the T cells may come from the graft donor. Some clones in this sample may be carry-over from other donors' samples.

The chain recombines TRBV30 with TRBJ1-5; no definite D call. Germline lookup yields CDR1 GTSNPN and CDR2 SVGIG (reference sequence). Trimming pared 2 bases from V and 5 bases from J, leaving 7 bases between. The CDR3 spans 12 residues. The CDR3 nucleotides read TGTGCCTGGAGTACCCAGGATCAGCCCCAGCATTTT. Encoded protein: CAWSTQDQPQHF.

V gene TRBV10-3 combines with J gene TRBJ1-5; maybe TRBD1 (5 bases). V was clipped by 3 bases and J by 0 bases, with 9 bases between them. Germline V gives CDR1 ENHRY, CDR2 SYGVKD. CDR3 length equals 15 residues. The CDR3 DNA is TGTGCCATCAGTGACCGTCAGGGTAGCAATCAGCCCCAGCATTTT. It yields the protein CAISDRQGSNQPQHF.

This clone has a single count. This chain joins TRBV9 and TRBJ1-1; TRBD1 might be the D (5 bases). The CDR3 is 15 residues long. The germline V gene has CDR1 SGDLS and CDR2 YYNGEE. The V end was cut by 4 bases, the J end by 1 base, with 14 bases between. DNA for the CDR3: TGTGCCAGCAGCCCTGCTAGGGACCCGAACACTGAAGCTTTCTTT. Its protein product is CASSPARDPNTEAFF.

This rearrangement joins TRBV5-6 to TRBJ1-2; 8 positions match TRBD1. J gave up 7 bases and V 4 bases, and 0 bases lay outside the gene matches. Germline V gene lookup returns CDR1 SGHDT and CDR2 YYEEEE. CDR3 length: 11 amino acids. The DNA of the CDR3 is TGTGCCAGCAGCGGACAGGGTGGCTACACCTTC. Translation: CASSGQGGYTF.

The V call is TRBV19, the J call TRBJ1-2; D unresolved. V lost 0 bases, J lost 3 bases, and 5 bases lay in between. The germline gives CDR1 LNHDA, CDR2 SQIVND (reference sequence). This CDR3 is 13 amino acids long. The CDR3 nucleotides are TGTGCCAGTAGTATAGACCCGTACTATGGCTACACCTTC. Translation: CASSIDPYYGYTF.

J is TRBJ2-7 and V is TRBV30; either TRBD1 or TRBD2 may fit D (5 bases each). Trimming took 4 bases from V and 2 from J, leaving 15 bases between them. This CDR3 has 14 amino acids. The germline V gene encodes CDR1 GTSNPN and CDR2 SVGIG (reference sequence). The DNA for the CDR3 is TGTGCCTGGAAGTCCTGGGACCGCGCCTACGAGCAGTACTTC. It translates to CAWKSWDRAYEQYF.

The chain recombines TRBV25-1 with TRBJ2-7; 7 positions match TRBD1. The CDR3 has 14 amino acids. CDR1 is MGHDK, CDR2 SYGVNS, per germline. Losses at the gene ends were 6 bases for V and 7 bases for J; bases not matched to a gene: 12. The CDR3 sequence is CASRTTGLVGEQYF. DNA for the CDR3: TGTGCCAGCAGGACGACAGGGCTGGTTGGGGAGCAGTACTTC.

The chain's CDR3 is CASSFGAGGEQFF. As DNA, the CDR3 is TGTGCCAGCAGCTTTGGGGCCGGCGGTGAGCAGTTCTTC. The rearrangement uses TRBV7-6 and TRBJ2-1, with D possibly matching TRBD1 (5 bases). V lost 3 bases, J lost 9 bases, and 12 bases lay in between. The germline gives CDR1 SGHVS, CDR2 FNYEAQ. The CDR3 extends over 13 amino acids.

This rearrangement joins TRBV6-6 to TRBJ2-5; 9 bases align to TRBD2. This CDR3 has 14 residues. The J segment lost 5 bases and the V segment lost 7 bases, leaving 8 bases of the junction unmatched. Germline V lookup: CDR1 MNHNY, CDR2 SVGAGI (reference sequence). The CDR3 DNA sequence: TGTGCCAGCAAGAGTAGCGGGGGTGGGGAGACCCAGTACTTC. Its protein product is CASKSSGGGETQYF.

This chain uses TRBV7-2 with TRBJ1-6; D uncertain. This CDR3 comprises 16 residues. Germline loops: CDR1 SGHTA, CDR2 FQGNSA. The V and J ends lost 5 bases and 0 bases respectively, with 11 bases between them. The CDR3: CASSLLVSSYNSPLHF. In nucleotides, the CDR3 is TGTGCCAGCAGCCTTCTTGTAAGCTCCTATAATTCACCCCTCCACTTT.

The chain uses TRBV19 and TRBJ2-1; D might be TRBD1 (6 bases). This CDR3 region has 15 residues. Germline CDR1 is LNHDA and CDR2 is SQIVND (reference sequence). Deletions cut 4 bases from V and 0 bases from J, with 10 bases between. DNA for the CDR3: TGTGCCAGTAGTACAACAGGGAGCTCCTACAATGAGCAGTTCTTC. The encoded protein is CASSTTGSSYNEQFF.

The chain couples TRBV6-6 to TRBJ1-1; 9 positions match TRBD1. The V segment lost 8 bases and the J segment 6 bases; nucleotides outside the gene matches: 16. CDR1 is MNHNY, CDR2 SVGAGI, per germline (reference sequence). This CDR3 contains 16 residues. The CDR3 region is CASGYDMGQGIAEAFF. The CDR3 nucleotides read TGTGCCAGCGGGTATGATATGGGACAGGGAATAGCTGAAGCTTTCTTT.

This clone occurred once. The chain uses TRBV5-1 and TRBJ2-5; either TRBD1 or TRBD2 may fit D (5 bases each). This CDR3 has 14 residues. In germline, CDR1 is SGHRS, CDR2 YFSETQ. V was pared by 1 base and J by 5 bases, with 12 bases between. The CDR3 loop reads CASSLPRGRETQYF. CDR3 sequence (DNA): TGCGCCAGCAGCTTGCCGAGGGGAAGGGAGACCCAGTACTTC.

In the case of this clone: At one of its ends the junction is not consistent with the germline gene, which may arise from a read error. The chain combines TRBV7-7 with TRBJ2-1; D is possibly TRBD1 (5 bases). The CDR3 sequence is 13 residues long. Germline lookup yields CDR1 SSHAT and CDR2 FNYEAQ (reference sequence). The CDR3 DNA reads as TGTGCTAGCAGCTTAGAAGGGGTAGGTGAGCAGTTCTTC. Protein: CASSLEGVGEQFF.

This sequence joins TRBV7-9 and TRBJ1-2; D may be TRBD1 (5 bases). The CDR3 extends over 12 amino acids. Between the trimmed V and J ends, which lost 4 bases and 4 bases, there was a span of 7 bases. From germline, CDR1 is SEHNR and CDR2 FQNEAQ (reference sequence). The CDR3 nucleotides read TGTGCCAGCAGCTCGGGGACCTATGGCTACACCTTC. Residues: CASSSGTYGYTF. Variable domain in full (rest from reference TRBV7-9 and TRBJ1-2): DTGVSQNPRHKITKRGQNVTFRCDPISEHNRLYWYRQTLGQGPEFLTYFQNEAQLEKSRLLSDRFSAERPKGSFSTLEIQRTEQGDSAMYLCASSSGTYGYTFGSGTRLTVV.

This chain joins TRBV30 and TRBJ2-7; TRBD2 agrees at 10 bases. Germline V gene sequence: CDR1 GTSNPN, CDR2 SVGIG (reference sequence). The CDR3 is made up of 13 amino acids. With V trimmed by 4 bases and J by 6 bases, 6 bases remained unmatched. CDR3 nucleotides: TGTGCCTGGACAAGCGGGGGGGCTCGCGAGCAGTACTTC. This sequence encodes CAWTSGGAREQYF.

V gene TRBV6-6 combines with J gene TRBJ2-1; D gene uncertain. The germline gives CDR1 MNHNY, CDR2 SVGAGI (reference sequence). The CDR3 extends over 14 amino acids. Trimming took off 0 bases at V and 6 bases at J, with 9 bases between the two ends. The CDR3 is CASSYSGSPNEQFF. CDR3 DNA sequence: TGTGCCAGCAGTTACTCGGGCAGCCCCAATGAGCAGTTCTTC.

The gene calls are TRBV5-1 and TRBJ2-5; D not certain. Germline-derived CDR1 and CDR2 are SGHRS and YFSETQ. V was shortened by 2 bases and J by 4 bases, with 6 bases between the two germline ends. The CDR3 extends over 12 amino acids. CDR3 sequence: CASSLDRETQYF. Here the CDR3 DNA reads TGCGCCAGCAGCTTAGACCGAGAGACCCAGTACTTC.

V gene TRBV23-1 combines with J gene TRBJ2-6, with D perhaps TRBD2 (6 bases). TRBV23-1 is an ORF for which the function is uncertain. The CDR3 is 19 residues long. The V end lost 8 bases, the J end lost 0 bases, and 23 bases lay between the germline ends. As DNA, the CDR3 is TGCGCCAGCTCGGGCGGGGCCGGATCACTAAGCTCTGGGGCCAACGTCCTGACTTTC. Its translation: CASSGGAGSLSSGANVLTF.

The gene calls are TRBV9 and TRBJ2-1; 8 nucleotides line up with TRBD1. Germline V lookup: CDR1 SGDLS, CDR2 YYNGEE. The V segment lost 0 bases and the J segment 9 bases; nucleotides outside the gene matches: 2. The CDR3 loop spans 13 amino acids. The chain's CDR3 is CASSVGTGSEQFF. CDR3 sequence (DNA): TGTGCCAGCAGCGTAGGGACAGGGAGTGAGCAGTTCTTC.

V and J are TRBV20-1 and TRBJ2-5, with no clear D. The CDR3 has 11 amino acids. The V gene lost 3 bases and the J gene lost 5 bases, with 7 bases spanning the gap. Germline loops: CDR1 DFQATT, CDR2 SNEGSKA (reference sequence). CDR3 protein: CSARVGETQYF. CDR3 nucleotide sequence: TGCAGTGCTAGGGTCGGGGAGACCCAGTACTTC.

The chain uses TRBV9 and TRBJ1-1; D ambiguous. CDR3 length: 15 amino acids. With 1 base removed from V and 2 bases from J, the gap between germline ends came to 12 bases. Germline V gives CDR1 SGDLS, CDR2 YYNGEE. CDR3 sequence (DNA): TGTGCCAGCAGCGTAAGTGGAACCCCCAACACTGAAGCTTTCTTT. This translates into CASSVSGTPNTEAFF.